The source of this T cell receptor (beta chain) is a study of identical twins. This clonotype was seen a handful of times. The antigen is not known. From the 5' RACE reads, TCRdb called clonotypes with MiXCR, one entry per CDR3 protein. This sample yields 1.5 million or so distinct CDR3 sequences, of which 32% are seen a single time; 0.27% belongs to the top ten. Germline trimming cut 2 bases from V and 5 bases from J; bases unmatched to any gene: 6. The CDR3 has 15 amino acids. Germline CDR1 is MNHNY and CDR2 is SVGAGI (reference sequence). Overall study findings and caveats: Insertions ran lower in abundant cord blood beta clonotypes, though not in memory repertoires. With monozygotic twins, out-of-frame TCR alpha sharing exceeded what models estimated.

The chain combines TRBV6-6 with TRBJ2-5; 9 positions agree with TRBD1. The receptor's source is a newborn girl in good health. Specimen: cord blood. Here the CDR3 DNA reads TGTGCCAGCAGTTACCTTTTGACAGGGGGGGAGACCCAGTACTTC. Translation gives CASSYLLTGGETQYF.